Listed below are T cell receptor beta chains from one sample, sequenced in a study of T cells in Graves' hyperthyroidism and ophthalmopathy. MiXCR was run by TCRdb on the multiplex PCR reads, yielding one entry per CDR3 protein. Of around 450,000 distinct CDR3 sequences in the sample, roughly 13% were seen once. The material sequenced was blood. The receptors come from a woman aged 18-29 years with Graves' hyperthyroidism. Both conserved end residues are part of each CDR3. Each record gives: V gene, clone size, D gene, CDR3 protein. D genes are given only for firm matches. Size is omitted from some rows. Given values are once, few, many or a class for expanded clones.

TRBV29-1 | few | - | CSVAWPEAFF
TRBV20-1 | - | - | CSAPHAGSETQYF
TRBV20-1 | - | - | CSARGAIPSRTQYF
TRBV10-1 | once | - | CASSERRVGGELFF
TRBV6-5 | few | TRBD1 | CASSFRHTGGVYEQYF
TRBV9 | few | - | CASSVGPLYEQYF
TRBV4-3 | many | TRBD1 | CASSQETGGGSTEAFF
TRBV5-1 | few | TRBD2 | CASSLVPGGENGELFF
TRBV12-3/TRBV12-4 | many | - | CASSLTQGFHEQYF
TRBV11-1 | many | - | CASSSAGGALPHQETQYF
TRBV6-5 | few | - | CASSYDLPSSGANVLTF
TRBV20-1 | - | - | CSARGKGYKNIQYF
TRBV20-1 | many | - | CSAGATSAHEQYF
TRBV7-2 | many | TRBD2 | CASSLAPGLAGGDEQYF
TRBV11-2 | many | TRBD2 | CASAGGPQETQYF
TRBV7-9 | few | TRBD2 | CASSYLTSGSHGELFF
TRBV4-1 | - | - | CASSRTDADTQYF
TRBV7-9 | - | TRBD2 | CASSQRELRNEQFF
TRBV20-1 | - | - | CSAGAGRATNEKLFF
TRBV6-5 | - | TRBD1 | CASSYSNRQGFYGYTF
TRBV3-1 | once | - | CASSQVQDSYNEQFF
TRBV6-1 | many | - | CASSEYGRAGAYNEQFF
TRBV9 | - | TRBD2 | CASSVGLAGVPSCEQYF